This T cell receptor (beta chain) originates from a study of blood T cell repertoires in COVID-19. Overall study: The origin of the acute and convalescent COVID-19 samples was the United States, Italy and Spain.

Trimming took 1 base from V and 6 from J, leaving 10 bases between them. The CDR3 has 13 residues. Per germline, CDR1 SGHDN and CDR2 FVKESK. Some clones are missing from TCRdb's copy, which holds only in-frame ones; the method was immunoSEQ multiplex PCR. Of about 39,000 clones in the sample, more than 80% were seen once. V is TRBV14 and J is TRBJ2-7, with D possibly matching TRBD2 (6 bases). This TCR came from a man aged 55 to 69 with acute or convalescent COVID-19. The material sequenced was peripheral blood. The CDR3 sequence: CASSQARRGEQYF. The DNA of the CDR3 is TGTGCCAGCAGCCAAGCACGGAGGGGCGAGCAGTACTTC.